The present entry profiles one T cell receptor (beta chain) with its context. RNA was isolated and reverse transcribed to cDNA, the sequencing template. Sequencing used immunoSEQ multiplex PCR; TCRdb keeps in-frame clones, though not all of them. The top ten clones hold 12% of a sample with 15,000 to 16,000 clones, 60% of them seen once. This sample stems from a study of CD8+ T cells in alopecia areata. J lost 0 bases, V lost 0 bases, and 2 bases had no gene match. Looked up from germline, CDR1 is SGHRS and CDR2 is YFSETQ. The CDR3 length is 16 residues. The study team obtained lesional scalp punch biopsies and peripheral blood from alopecia areata patients.

The chain has TRBV5-1 and TRBJ2-3; 9 nucleotides match TRBD2. Input material: skin. This receptor was taken from a human donor with alopecia areata. The CDR3 nucleotides are TGCGCCAGCAGCTTGGATCTAGCGGGAAGCACAGATACGCAGTATTTT. It codes for CASSLDLAGSTDTQYF.